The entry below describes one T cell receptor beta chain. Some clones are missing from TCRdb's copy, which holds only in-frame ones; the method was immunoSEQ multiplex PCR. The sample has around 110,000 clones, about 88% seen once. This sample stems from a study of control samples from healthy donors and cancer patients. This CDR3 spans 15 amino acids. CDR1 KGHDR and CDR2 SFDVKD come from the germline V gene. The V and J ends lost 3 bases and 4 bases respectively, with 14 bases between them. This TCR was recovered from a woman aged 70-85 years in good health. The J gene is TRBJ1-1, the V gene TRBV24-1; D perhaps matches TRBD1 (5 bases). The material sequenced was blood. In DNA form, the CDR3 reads TGTGCCACCAGTGATCGTACAGCGGGGCGCACTGAAGCTTTCTTT. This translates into CATSDRTAGRTEAFF.